This T cell receptor (beta chain) emerged from a study of T cells after yellow fever vaccination (dated by TCRdb to the late 2010s). Regarding the research as a whole: The SMART-Seq v4 Ultra Low Input RNA kit was used to prepare libraries from fractions with low cell numbers. Bulk TCR alpha and beta repertoires were sequenced longitudinally to track T-cell clones before and after primary and booster YFV17D yellow fever vaccination. Two healthy male donors made up the cohort, one aged 18 to 30 years and the other aged 30 to 40 years. Blood was drawn at multiple timepoints before and after primary and secondary immunization, with bulk PBMC replicates and cell subsets isolated.

This clonotype was observed a few times. The clone's antigen remains unknown. Base qualities were left out, and no much larger clone turns up one base away. TCR cDNA was synthesized by 5'RACE template switching, through which a universal primer site and unique molecular identifiers were introduced. cDNA synthesis was primed from both the TCR alpha and TCR beta constant segments. Library amplification involved two PCR steps, and the second step added sample barcodes and sequencing adapters. Libraries were sequenced on Illumina HiSeq 2500 (2x100 bp) or NovaSeq (2x150 bp). The study's processing was this. MIGEC was used to demultiplex reads and collapse the reads into UMI consensus sequences, and MiXCR was used for V(D)J alignment. Vaccine-responding clonotypes were identified with edgeR using replicate PBMC samples, with FDR below 0.01 and a log2 fold change above 5 up to day 15 being required. CD4 or CD8 identity was assigned to each bulk clonotype according to whether the clonotype was present at higher abundance in the sequenced CD4 repertoire or the sequenced CD8 repertoire. In TCRdb, the public reads were trimmed at Q25 with fastp and aligned with MiXCR, with productive beta chains retained. Identical CDR3 proteins give one entry, which carries the most common genes and DNA. These V and J calls derive from TCRdb rather than the authors' analysis. Across this sample there are fewer than 350,000 distinct CDR3 sequences, with roughly 8.7% seen only once. Of the sample, more than 15% falls within the top ten clones.

Here is what the overall study found, with its caveats: The secondary T-cell response was weaker than the primary response but faster, peaking on day 5 instead of day 15. After the booster, most clones that had expanded after primary vaccination were detected again (about 95% of CD4 and 88% of CD8), suggesting broad maintenance of memory. Computational filtering was required because FACS-sorted repertoires could contain abundant contaminating clonotypes from the bulk population. A small share of clonotypes was detected in both CD4 and CD8 compartments, with the overlap likely arising from convergent recombination. The study included only a couple of donors, which limits how far the findings can be generalized.

The germline V gene yields SQVTM for CDR1 and ANQGSEA for CDR2. The CDR3 measures 13 amino acids from cysteine to phenylalanine. CDR3 DNA only is kept here, 39 bases in frame from base 1. Germline trimming: 7 bases from V, 1 base from J; junction bases outside gene matches: 1. The treatment or condition label here, explained by the study, means: live attenuated yellow fever vaccine strain. At each blood-draw timepoint, two biological replicates of bulk PBMCs were collected. PBMCs were isolated from peripheral blood using a standard Ficoll-Paque protocol. RNA was extracted with TriZol from bulk PBMCs, CD4 and CD8 fractions, and dextramer-positive and dextramer-negative fractions.

The sequence links TRBV29-1 to TRBJ2-6, and 7 junctional nucleotides match TRBD1. Sequenced here: PBMCs, sampled on the day of the first yellow fever vaccination. The source of this sequence is a man aged 18 to 35 who received the YFV17D yellow fever vaccine. The DNA sequence reads TGCAGCGCGACAGGGTCTGGGGCCAACGTCCTGACTTTC. Translated, it reads CSATGSGANVLTF.